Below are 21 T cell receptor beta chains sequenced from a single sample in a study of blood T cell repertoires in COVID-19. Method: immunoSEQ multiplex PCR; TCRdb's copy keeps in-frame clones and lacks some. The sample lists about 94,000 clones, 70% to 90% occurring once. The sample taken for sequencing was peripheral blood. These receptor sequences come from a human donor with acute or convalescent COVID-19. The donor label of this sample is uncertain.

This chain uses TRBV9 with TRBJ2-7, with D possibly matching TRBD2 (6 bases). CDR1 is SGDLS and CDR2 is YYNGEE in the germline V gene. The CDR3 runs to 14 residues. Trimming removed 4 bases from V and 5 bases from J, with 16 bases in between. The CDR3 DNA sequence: TGTGCCAGCAGCCCCCGACTAGTTGCCCACGAGCAGTACTTC. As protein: CASSPRLVAHEQYF.

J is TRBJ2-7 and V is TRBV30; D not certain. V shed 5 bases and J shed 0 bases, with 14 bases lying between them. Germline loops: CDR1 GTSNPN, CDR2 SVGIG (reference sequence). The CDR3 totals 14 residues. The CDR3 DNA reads TGTGCCTGGCAACGTACGGCAGGCTCCTACGAGCAGTACTTC. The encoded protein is CAWQRTAGSYEQYF.

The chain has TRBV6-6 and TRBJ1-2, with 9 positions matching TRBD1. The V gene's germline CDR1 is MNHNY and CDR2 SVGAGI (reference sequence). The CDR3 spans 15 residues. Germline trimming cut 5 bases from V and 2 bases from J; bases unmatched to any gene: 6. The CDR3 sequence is CASSQPGQGNYGYTF. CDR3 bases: TGTGCCAGCAGTCAACCGGGACAGGGAAACTATGGCTACACCTTC.

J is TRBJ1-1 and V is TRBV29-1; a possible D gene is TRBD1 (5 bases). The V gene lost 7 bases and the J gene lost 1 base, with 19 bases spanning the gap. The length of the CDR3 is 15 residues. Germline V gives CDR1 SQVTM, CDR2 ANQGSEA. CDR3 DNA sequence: TGCAGCGCCATCACTTTTCGGGGGAGGAACACTGAAGCTTTCTTT. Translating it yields CSAITFRGRNTEAFF.

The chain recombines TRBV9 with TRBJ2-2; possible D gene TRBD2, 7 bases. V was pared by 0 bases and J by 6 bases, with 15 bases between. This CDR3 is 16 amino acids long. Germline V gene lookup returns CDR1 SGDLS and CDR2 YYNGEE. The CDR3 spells CASSVAWGGGPGELFF. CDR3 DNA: TGTGCCAGCAGCGTAGCGTGGGGGGGCGGACCCGGGGAGCTGTTTTTT.

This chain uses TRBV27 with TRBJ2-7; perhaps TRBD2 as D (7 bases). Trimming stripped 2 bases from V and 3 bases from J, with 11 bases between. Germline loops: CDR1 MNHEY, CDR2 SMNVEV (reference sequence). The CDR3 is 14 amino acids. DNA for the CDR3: TGTGCCAGCAGTTTAAAGGGGGGGCTCTACGAGCAGTACTTC. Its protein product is CASSLKGGLYEQYF.

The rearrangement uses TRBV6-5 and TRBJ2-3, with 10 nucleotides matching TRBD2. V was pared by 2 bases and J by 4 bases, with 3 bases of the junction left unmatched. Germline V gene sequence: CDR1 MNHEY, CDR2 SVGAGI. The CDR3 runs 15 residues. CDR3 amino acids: CASSYRAGGADTQYF. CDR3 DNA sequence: TGTGCCAGCAGTTACCGAGCGGGGGGGGCAGATACGCAGTATTTT.

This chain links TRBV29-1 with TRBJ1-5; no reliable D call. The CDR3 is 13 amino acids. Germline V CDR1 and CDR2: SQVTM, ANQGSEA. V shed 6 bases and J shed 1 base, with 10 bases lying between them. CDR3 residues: CSVSGWSNQPQHF. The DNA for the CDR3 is TGCAGCGTCTCGGGTTGGAGCAATCAGCCCCAGCATTTT. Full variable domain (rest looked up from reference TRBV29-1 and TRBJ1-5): SAVISQKPSRDICQRGTSLTIQCQVDSQVTMMFWYRQQPGQSLTLIATANQGSEATYESGFVIDKFPISRPNLTFSTLTVSNMSPEDSSIYLCSVSGWSNQPQHFGDGTRLSIL.

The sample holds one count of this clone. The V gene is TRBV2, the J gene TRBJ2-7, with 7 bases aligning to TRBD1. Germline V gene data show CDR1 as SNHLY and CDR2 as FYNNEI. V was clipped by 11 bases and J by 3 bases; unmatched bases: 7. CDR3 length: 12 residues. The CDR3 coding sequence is TGTGCCGCAGGGGGACCCCTCTACGAGCAGTACTTC. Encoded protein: CAAGGPLYEQYF.

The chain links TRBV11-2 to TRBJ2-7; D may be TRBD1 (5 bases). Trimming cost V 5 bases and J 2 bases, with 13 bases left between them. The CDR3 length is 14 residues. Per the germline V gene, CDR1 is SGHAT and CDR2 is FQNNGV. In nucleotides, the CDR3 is TGTGCCAGCAGCCAACGACAGCTACCCTACGAGCAGTACTTC. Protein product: CASSQRQLPYEQYF.

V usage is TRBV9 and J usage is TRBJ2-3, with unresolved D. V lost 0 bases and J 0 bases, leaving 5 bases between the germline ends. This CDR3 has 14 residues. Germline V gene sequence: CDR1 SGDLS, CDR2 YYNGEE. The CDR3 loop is CASSVERSTDTQYF. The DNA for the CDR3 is TGTGCCAGCAGCGTAGAGCGAAGCACAGATACGCAGTATTTT.

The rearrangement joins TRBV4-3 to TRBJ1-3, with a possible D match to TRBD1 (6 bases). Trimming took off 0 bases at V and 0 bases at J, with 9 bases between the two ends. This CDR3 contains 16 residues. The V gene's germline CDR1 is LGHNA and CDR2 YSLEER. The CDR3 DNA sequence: TGCGCCAGCAGCCAAGACAGGGGACCCTCTGGAAACACCATATATTTT. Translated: CASSQDRGPSGNTIYF.

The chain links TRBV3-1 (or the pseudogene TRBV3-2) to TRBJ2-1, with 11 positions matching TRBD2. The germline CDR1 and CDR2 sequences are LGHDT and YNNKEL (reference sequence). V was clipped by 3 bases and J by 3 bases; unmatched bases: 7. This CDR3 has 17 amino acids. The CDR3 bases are TGTGCCAGCAGCCATCACCCGGGACTAGCGGTCTACAATGAGCAGTTCTTC. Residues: CASSHHPGLAVYNEQFF.

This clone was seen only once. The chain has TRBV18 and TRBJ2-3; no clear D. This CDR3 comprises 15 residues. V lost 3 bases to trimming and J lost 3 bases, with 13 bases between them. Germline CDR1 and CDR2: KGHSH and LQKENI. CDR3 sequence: CASSPAETETDTQYF. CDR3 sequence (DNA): TGTGCCAGCTCACCTGCGGAGACCGAGACAGATACGCAGTATTTT.

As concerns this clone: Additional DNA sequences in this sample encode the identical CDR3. The CDR3 region has the DNA TGCGCCAGCAGCTCACAGGGGTACGAGCAGTACTTC. This encodes CASSSQGYEQYF. The chain employs TRBV5-1 and TRBJ2-7, with 7 bases that match TRBD1. The J segment lost 4 bases and the V segment lost 3 bases, leaving 1 base of the junction unmatched. Germline V gene sequence: CDR1 SGHRS, CDR2 YFSETQ. This CDR3 is 12 amino acids long.

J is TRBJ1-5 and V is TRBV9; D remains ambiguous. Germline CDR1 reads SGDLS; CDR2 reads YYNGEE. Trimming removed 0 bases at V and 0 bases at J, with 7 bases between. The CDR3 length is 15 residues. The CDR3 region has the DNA TGTGCCAGCAGCGTAGGGCCGAATAGCAATCAGCCCCAGCATTTT. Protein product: CASSVGPNSNQPQHF.

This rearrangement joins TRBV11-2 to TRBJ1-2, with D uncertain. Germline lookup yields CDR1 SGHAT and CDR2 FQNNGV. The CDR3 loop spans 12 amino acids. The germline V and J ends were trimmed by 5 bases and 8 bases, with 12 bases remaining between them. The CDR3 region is CASSNGGRGYTF. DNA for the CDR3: TGTGCCAGCAGCAACGGCGGCCGCGGCTACACCTTC.

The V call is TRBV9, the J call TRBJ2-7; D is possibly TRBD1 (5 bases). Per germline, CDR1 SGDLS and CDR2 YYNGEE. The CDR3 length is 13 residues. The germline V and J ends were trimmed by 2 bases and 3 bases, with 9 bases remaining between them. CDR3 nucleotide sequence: TGTGCCAGCAGCGTCAGGGCCCTCTACGAGCAGTACTTC. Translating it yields CASSVRALYEQYF.

CDR3 DNA: TGTGCCACAACCCGGGCGGGGAGCACAGATACGCAGTATTTT. Protein sequence: CATTRAGSTDTQYF. The chain has TRBV6-5 and TRBJ2-3; D is perhaps TRBD2 (6 bases). This CDR3 has 14 residues. With 10 bases removed from V and 0 bases from J, the gap between germline ends came to 14 bases. Germline V CDR1 and CDR2: MNHEY, SVGAGI.

CDR3 protein: CASRQGLGGELFF. The CDR3 DNA reads as TGTGCCAGTCGACAGGGGTTGGGCGGGGAGCTGTTTTTT. The V gene is TRBV2, the J gene TRBJ2-2; TRBD1 agrees at 8 bases. The ends lost 9 bases at V and 7 bases at J; junction bases unmatched: 7. This CDR3 is built from 13 residues. Germline V lookup: CDR1 SNHLY, CDR2 FYNNEI. Variable domain in full (rest from reference TRBV2 and TRBJ2-2): EPEVTQTPSHQVTQMGQEVILRCVPISNHLYFYWYRQILGQKVEFLVSFYNNEISEKSEIFDDQFSVERPDGSNFTLKIRSTKLEDSAMYFCASRQGLGGELFFGEGSRLTVL.

The CDR3 region is CASREGQGAPGELFF. CDR3 DNA sequence: TGTGCCAGCAGGGAAGGACAGGGCGCGCCCGGGGAGCTGTTTTTT. The chain recombines TRBV27 with TRBJ2-2; 8 bases map to TRBD1. The CDR3 totals 15 residues. Germline values: CDR1 MNHEY, CDR2 SMNVEV (reference sequence). Trimming cost V 6 bases and J 6 bases; bases outside gene matches: 9.